Listed below are T cell receptor beta chains from one sample, sequenced in a study of T cell responses to AZD1222 COVID-19 vaccine. The data were produced by immunoSEQ multiplex PCR, yet TCRdb's version contains in-frame clones alone and is incomplete. The table records 150,000 or so clones, about 90% of them present only once. Sample: peripheral blood, taken on day 0 of AZD1222 vaccination. The receptors were sampled from an adult in good health. The conserved cysteine and the conserved F or W are not part of the CDR3 here. Fields, in order: CDR3 protein, J gene, CDR3 length, V gene.

ASSPLRSTQY	TRBJ2-3	10	TRBV7-2
ASSYTGGMNTEAF	TRBJ1-1	13	TRBV6-2/TRBV6-3
ASSPGGYSNQPQH	TRBJ1-5	13	TRBV7-2
ATLLINYGYT	TRBJ1-2	10	TRBV6-6
ASSSSWGAVTGELF	TRBJ2-2	14	TRBV6-5
ASSRKGGYNEQF	TRBJ2-1	12	TRBV5-4
ASSSSFSTDTQY	TRBJ2-3	12	TRBV5-4
ASSRRGPEQY	TRBJ2-7	10	TRBV6-2/TRBV6-3
ATRQERTSRSGANVLT	TRBJ2-6	16	TRBV23-1
ASSHLPGLLGEKLF	TRBJ1-4	14	TRBV7-2
STQGAEGYT	TRBJ1-2	9	TRBV29-1
ASSLGTDSYGYT	TRBJ1-2	12	TRBV7-2
SGGTKGYEQY	TRBJ2-7	10	TRBV29-1
ASSILSGTGAYEQY	TRBJ2-7	14	TRBV19
ASSEEGLVYNEQF	TRBJ2-1	13	TRBV2
ATRESGGYTGELF	TRBJ2-2	13	TRBV2
ASSLGGGEKLF	TRBJ1-4	11	TRBV4-1
ASSRIGGRSTDTQY	TRBJ2-3	14	TRBV14
ATSDPSGAETQY	TRBJ2-5	12	TRBV24-1
ASTKGFGNTIY	TRBJ1-3	11	TRBV2
ASSYIQGAGGNQPQH	TRBJ1-5	15	TRBV6-2/TRBV6-3
ASSSPPGQGYYEQY	TRBJ2-7	14	TRBV7-2
ASSPLNQPQH	TRBJ1-5	10	TRBV18
ASSWTNNSPLH	TRBJ1-6	11	TRBV7-8
ASSLYMGQGSDQPQH	TRBJ1-5	15	TRBV7-9
ASSLQGQNTEAF	TRBJ1-1	12	TRBV9
ASSSQGTGGNQPQH	TRBJ1-5	14	TRBV7-2
ASSGRQGKGETQY	TRBJ2-5	13	TRBV7-9
ASSQVWTGGGTDTQY	TRBJ2-3	15	TRBV4-1
ASSPTGTTKPTNEKLF	TRBJ1-4	16	TRBV6-6
ASRFGGGSEKLF	TRBJ1-4	12	TRBV2
ASSSQGNNSPLH	TRBJ1-6	12	TRBV11-2
ASNLQRGTEAF	TRBJ1-1	11	TRBV6-6
ASSYSVRVPPIYEQY	TRBJ2-7	15	TRBV6-7
ASSSPYRDSGNTIY	TRBJ1-3	14	TRBV7-6
ASSDGRDRAYEQY	TRBJ2-7	13	TRBV6-4
ASSLEGSISNQPQH	TRBJ1-5	14	TRBV7-8
ASSYGSNQPQH	TRBJ1-5	11	TRBV6-5
ASSPRWNYNSPLH	TRBJ1-6	13	TRBV27
ARTSLCGTEAF	TRBJ1-1	11	TRBV5-3
ASRASGGFNYGYT	TRBJ1-2	13	TRBV6-5
ASSPRGTEAF	TRBJ1-1	10	TRBV12-3/TRBV12-4
ASSQGGSGGQETQY	TRBJ2-5	14	TRBV3-1/TRBV3-2
ASSVFSEKGELF	TRBJ2-2	12	TRBV9
ASGGSSPSTVTQY	TRBJ2-3	13	TRBV11-3
ASSPRTGEANEKLF	TRBJ1-4	14	TRBV18
ASSPRDSQETQY	TRBJ2-5	12	TRBV7-9
SVEQVFYGYT	TRBJ1-2	10	TRBV29-1
ASSWGQGANEKLF	TRBJ1-4	13	TRBV5-1
ASSPSLRVGETQY	TRBJ2-5	13	TRBV11-2